The clone carrying this TCR beta chain appeared a few times. The data derive from a study of blood T cell repertoires in COVID-19. Study background: Samples came from the United States, Italy and Spain, spanning acute and convalescent COVID-19. T cells, B-cell-depleted T cells, or PBMCs provided the cDNA or gDNA that served as material.

In the original analysis: Estimation of nucleated cell counts was performed using reference gene primer amplification. Data came from immunoSEQ multiplex PCR; TCRdb stores just in-frame clones and leaves some out. V, J and clone size derive from that table, while D and trimming were established from the DNA sequence. The repertoire has approximately 150,000 clones, roughly 85% of them found once; the top ten carry around 5.4%. The Seattle patients joined while their infection was active and were tracked longitudinally afterward. This sequence was found in a woman between 50 and 59 years old with COVID-19, enrolled during active disease. The sequencing input was peripheral blood.

The CDR3 DNA sequence: TGTGCCAGCAGTAAATCCCCGGTGACAGTCTACGAGCAGTACTTC. It specifies CASSKSPVTVYEQYF. V and J are TRBV6-5 and TRBJ2-7; tentative D call: TRBD1 (5 bases). The ends were cut back, 5 bases at V and 3 bases at J, with 17 bases in the middle. Germline loops: CDR1 MNHEY, CDR2 SVGAGI. The length of the CDR3 is 15 residues.